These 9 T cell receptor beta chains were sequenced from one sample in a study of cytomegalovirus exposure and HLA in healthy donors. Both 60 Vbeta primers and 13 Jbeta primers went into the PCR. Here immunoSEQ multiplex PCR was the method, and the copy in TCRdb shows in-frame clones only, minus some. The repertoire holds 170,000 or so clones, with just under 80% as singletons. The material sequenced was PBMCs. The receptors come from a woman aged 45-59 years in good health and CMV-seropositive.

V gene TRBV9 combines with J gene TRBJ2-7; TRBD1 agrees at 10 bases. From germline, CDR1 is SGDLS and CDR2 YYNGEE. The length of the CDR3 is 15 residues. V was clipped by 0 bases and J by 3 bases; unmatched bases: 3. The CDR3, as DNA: TGTGCCAGCAGCGTAGAGGGACAGGGGTTCTACGAGCAGTACTTC. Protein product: CASSVEGQGFYEQYF.

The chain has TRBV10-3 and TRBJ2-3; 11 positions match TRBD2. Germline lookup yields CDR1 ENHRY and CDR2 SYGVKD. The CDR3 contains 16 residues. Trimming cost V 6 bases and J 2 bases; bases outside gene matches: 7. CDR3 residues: CAIRASGGSATDTQYF. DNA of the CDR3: TGTGCCATCAGGGCTAGCGGGGGGTCCGCCACAGATACGCAGTATTTT.

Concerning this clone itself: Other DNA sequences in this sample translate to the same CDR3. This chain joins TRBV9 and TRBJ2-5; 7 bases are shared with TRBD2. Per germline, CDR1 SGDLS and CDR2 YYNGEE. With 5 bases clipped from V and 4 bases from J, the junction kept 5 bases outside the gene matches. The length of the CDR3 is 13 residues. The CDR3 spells CASRGAGSETQYF. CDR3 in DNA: TGTGCCAGCAGGGGAGCGGGGTCAGAGACCCAGTACTTC.

Here the CDR3 DNA reads TGTGCCAGCAGTTCAGGGGCGGGAGGGTACGAGCAGTACTTC. Its protein product is CASSSGAGGYEQYF. The chain carries TRBV27 and TRBJ2-7; TRBD2 matches 9 bases. J was trimmed by 4 bases and V by 4 bases; bases with no gene match: 5. Germline V gene data show CDR1 as MNHEY and CDR2 as SMNVEV (reference sequence). The CDR3 is 14 amino acids.

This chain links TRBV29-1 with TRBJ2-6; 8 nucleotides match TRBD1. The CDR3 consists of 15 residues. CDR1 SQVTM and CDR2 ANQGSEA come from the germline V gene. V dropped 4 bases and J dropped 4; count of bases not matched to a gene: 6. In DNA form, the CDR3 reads TGCAGCGTTGGTCAGGGGGCGTGGGGGGCCAACGTCCTGACTTTC. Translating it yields CSVGQGAWGANVLTF.

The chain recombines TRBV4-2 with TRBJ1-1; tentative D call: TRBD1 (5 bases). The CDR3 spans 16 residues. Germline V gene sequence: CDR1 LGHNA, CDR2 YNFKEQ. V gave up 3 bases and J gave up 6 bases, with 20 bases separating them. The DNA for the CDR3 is TGTGCCAGCAGCCAGGACACCAGGTTGGGGCTCGCTGAAGCTTTCTTT. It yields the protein CASSQDTRLGLAEAFF.

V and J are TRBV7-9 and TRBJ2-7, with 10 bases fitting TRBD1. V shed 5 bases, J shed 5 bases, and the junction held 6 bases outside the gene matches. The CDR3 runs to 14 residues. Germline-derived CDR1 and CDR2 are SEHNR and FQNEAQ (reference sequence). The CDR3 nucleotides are TGTGCCAGCAGCCCTCGAGGGACAGGGGACGAGCAGTACTTC. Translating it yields CASSPRGTGDEQYF.

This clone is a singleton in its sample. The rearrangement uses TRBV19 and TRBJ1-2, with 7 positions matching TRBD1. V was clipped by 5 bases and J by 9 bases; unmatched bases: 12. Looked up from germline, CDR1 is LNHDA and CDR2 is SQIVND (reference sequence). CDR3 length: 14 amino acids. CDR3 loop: CASSGGGRESRYTF. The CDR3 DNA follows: TGTGCCAGTAGTGGAGGGGGCCGCGAGTCGCGCTACACCTTC.

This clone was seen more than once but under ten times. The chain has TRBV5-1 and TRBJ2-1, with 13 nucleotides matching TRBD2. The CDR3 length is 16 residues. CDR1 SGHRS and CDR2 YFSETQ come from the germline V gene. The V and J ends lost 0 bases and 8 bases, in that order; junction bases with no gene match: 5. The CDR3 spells CASSLAGGLAGYEQFF. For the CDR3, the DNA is TGCGCCAGCAGCTTGGCCGGGGGACTAGCGGGATATGAGCAGTTCTTC.